The 22 T cell receptor beta chains presented below share a single source sample, sequenced in a study of CD8 T cells in ankylosing spondylitis. TCRdb re-analysed the 5' RACE reads in MiXCR, keeping a single row per CDR3 protein. The sample carries under 450,000 distinct CDR3 sequences, 20% to 25% recorded once. Source material: blood, either unsorted or a sorted T cell fraction (not recorded which). Every receptor here comes from a male donor with ankylosing spondylitis or in good health (not recorded which).

This clonotype appeared a few times. The V call is TRBV7-9, the J call TRBJ2-5, with TRBD2 matching 9 bases. The CDR3 consists of 15 residues. With 2 bases clipped from V and 1 base from J, the junction kept 2 bases outside the gene matches. Germline V gives CDR1 SEHNR, CDR2 FQNEAQ (reference sequence). CDR3 loop: CASSLPSGAQETQYF. In nucleotides, the CDR3 is TGTGCCAGCAGCTTACCTAGCGGGGCCCAAGAGACCCAGTACTTC. The variable domain in full, completed from reference TRBV7-9 and TRBJ2-5, reads DTGVSQNPRHKITKRGQNVTFRCDPISEHNRLYWYRQTLGQGPEFLTYFQNEAQLEKSRLLSDRFSAERPKGSFSTLEIQRTEQGDSAMYLCASSLPSGAQETQYFGPGTRLLVL.

The sample holds a few counts of this clonotype. V gene TRBV12-3 or TRBV12-4 combines with J gene TRBJ2-7; the D gene is possibly TRBD1 (6 bases). Trimming removed 3 bases at V and 3 bases at J, with 12 bases between. The CDR3 runs to 14 residues. CDR3 sequence: CASSFDRGHYEQYF. Here the CDR3 DNA reads TGTGCCAGCAGTTTCGATCGGGGACACTACGAGCAGTACTTC.

This clonotype was seen more than once but under ten times. This chain connects TRBV5-5 to TRBJ2-5; D is ambiguous. Germline lookup yields CDR1 SGHKS and CDR2 YYEKEE (reference sequence). V was clipped by 0 bases and J by 5 bases, with 14 bases between them. The CDR3 contains 15 residues. CDR3 sequence (DNA): TGTGCCAGCAGCTTGGGGGAAGATTGGAAGGAGACCCAGTACTTC. This encodes CASSLGEDWKETQYF.

The chain joins TRBV20-1 to TRBJ2-1, with TRBD2 matching over 10 bases. Trimming at V came to 6 bases and at J to 4 bases, leaving 6 bases not matched to a gene. The CDR3 has 14 residues. Germline V gene sequence: CDR1 DFQATT, CDR2 SNEGSKA (reference sequence). CDR3 sequence reads: CSAPASGRYNEQFF. DNA for the CDR3: TGCAGTGCCCCCGCTAGCGGGAGATACAATGAGCAGTTCTTC.

The chain links TRBV14 to TRBJ1-1, with no clear D. The CDR3 spans 13 residues. Trimming took off 10 bases at V and 4 bases at J, with 16 bases between the two ends. The germline gives CDR1 SGHDN, CDR2 FVKESK. The CDR3 DNA reads as TGTGCCACCACCCTGCTACCGGGCACTGAAGCTTTCTTT. It translates to CATTLLPGTEAFF.

This clonotype was counted only a few times. V gene TRBV5-1 combines with J gene TRBJ2-1, with a possible D match to TRBD2 (6 bases). Trimming pared 0 bases from V and 5 bases from J, leaving 15 bases between. CDR3 length: 16 amino acids. The germline CDR1 and CDR2 sequences are SGHRS and YFSETQ. The CDR3 spells CASSLAVGGKDNEQFF. CDR3 nucleotides: TGCGCCAGCAGCTTGGCGGTCGGGGGTAAGGACAATGAGCAGTTCTTC.

This clonotype has only a few counts. The chain employs TRBV12-3 or TRBV12-4 and TRBJ1-2; D is perhaps TRBD1 (6 bases). The CDR3 is 12 amino acids. V was shortened by 7 bases and J by 8 bases, with 14 bases between the two germline ends. The CDR3 bases are TGTGCCAGCATGAGGGGGGGACAAGGCTACACCTTC. Translation gives CASMRGGQGYTF.

The CDR3 DNA follows: TGTGCCAGCAGTGAACTTCGTTACGACTATGGCTACACCTTC. This codes for CASSELRYDYGYTF. The V gene is TRBV6-1, the J gene TRBJ1-2, with D unclear. Germline CDR1 is MNHNS and CDR2 is SASEGT. CDR3 length: 14 amino acids. V was pared by 2 bases and J by 3 bases, with 10 bases between.

This clonotype was detected a few times. This chain links TRBV30 with TRBJ2-5; 9 bases align to TRBD2. The CDR3 covers 15 residues. The V gene's germline CDR1 is GTSNPN and CDR2 SVGIG (reference sequence). J lost 3 bases, V lost 0 bases, and 5 bases had no gene match. CDR3 DNA: TGTGCCTGGAGTGTAACTAGCGGGCCGAAAGAGACCCAGTACTTC. Protein: CAWSVTSGPKETQYF.

The genes are TRBV7-9 and TRBJ2-1; 8 nucleotides line up with TRBD2. Germline V lookup: CDR1 SEHNR, CDR2 FQNEAQ (reference sequence). V shed 5 bases, J shed 8 bases, and the junction held 5 bases outside the gene matches. CDR3 length: 13 amino acids. CDR3 protein: CASSTTGGDEQFF. In DNA, the CDR3 is TGTGCCAGCAGCACCACCGGGGGGGATGAGCAGTTCTTC.

The chain combines TRBV10-3 with TRBJ2-7; no definite D call. The CDR3 spans 14 residues. V lost 4 bases and J lost 4, with 14 bases in between. CDR1 is ENHRY and CDR2 is SYGVKD in the germline V gene. CDR3 loop: CAISVKGFIYEQYF. The CDR3 nucleotides read TGTGCCATCAGTGTCAAGGGTTTCATTTACGAGCAGTACTTC.

The chain joins TRBV21-1 to TRBJ2-5; the table's D call, TRBD1, has no DNA check behind it. TRBV21-1 is noted as a pseudogene. The CDR3 consists of 17 residues. The CDR3 sequence is CASSKRMRGRGGETQYF. CDR3 nucleotides: TGTGCCAGCAGCAAACGGATGAGGGGACGGGGTGGCGAGACCCAGTACTTC.

The table lists this clonotype with a few counts. The CDR3 DNA follows: TGTGCCAGCCAAACTAGCACAGATACGCAGTATTTT. This translates into CASQTSTDTQYF. This chain joins TRBV27 and TRBJ2-3; D remains unclear. Germline assignment: CDR1 MNHEY and CDR2 SMNVEV (reference sequence). V was clipped by 8 bases and J by 0 bases, with 6 bases between them. CDR3 length: 12 residues.

This clonotype was counted only a few times. The chain links TRBV5-1 to TRBJ2-7; possible D gene TRBD1, 6 bases. The CDR3 is made up of 15 amino acids. Germline CDR1 reads SGHRS; CDR2 reads YFSETQ. V was clipped by 0 bases and J by 2 bases, with 12 bases between them. The CDR3 region has the DNA TGCGCCAGCAGCTTGGTAGCCAGGGGTGCCTACGAGCAGTACTTC. Translation: CASSLVARGAYEQYF.

In this sample, this clonotype turned up a few times. The chain couples TRBV30 to TRBJ2-3, with a possible D match to TRBD1 (5 bases). Germline loops: CDR1 GTSNPN, CDR2 SVGIG (reference sequence). V gave up 6 bases and J gave up 8 bases, with 15 bases separating them. The CDR3 has 12 residues. CDR3 sequence (DNA): TGTGCCTGCCAGGGAATAGTGGTTACGCAGTATTTT. Protein product: CACQGIVVTQYF.

The table lists this clonotype with a few counts. This chain links TRBV7-6 with TRBJ2-3, with a possible D match to TRBD1 (5 bases). This CDR3 has 18 residues. The V and J ends lost 5 bases and 1 base respectively, with 22 bases between them. Per the germline V gene, CDR1 is SGHVS and CDR2 is FNYEAQ. The chain's CDR3 is CASSLTWVGGAGTDTQYF. CDR3 bases: TGTGCCAGCAGCCTTACTTGGGTCGGTGGGGCAGGCACAGATACGCAGTATTTT.

The chain joins TRBV29-1 to TRBJ2-7; TRBD1 aligns across 9 bases. Germline-derived CDR1 and CDR2 are SQVTM and ANQGSEA. The V segment lost 6 bases and the J segment 2 bases; nucleotides outside the gene matches: 8. The CDR3 consists of 14 residues. In nucleotides, the CDR3 is TGCAGCGTATTGCCGGGACAGGGTACCTACGAGCAGTACTTC. It codes for CSVLPGQGTYEQYF.

This clonotype appeared a single time. J is TRBJ2-7 and V is TRBV5-1; 9 nucleotides align to TRBD1. CDR3 length: 15 amino acids. Germline lookup yields CDR1 SGHRS and CDR2 YFSETQ. V lost 4 bases to trimming and J lost 2 bases; unmatched junction nucleotides: 7. The CDR3 bases are TGCGCCAGCAGCCGGGGACAGGGTGATCCCTACGAGCAGTACTTC. The encoded protein is CASSRGQGDPYEQYF. The complete variable domain, with remaining parts taken from reference TRBV5-1 and TRBJ2-7, reads KAGVTQTPRYLIKTRGQQVTLSCSPISGHRSVSWYQQTPGQGLQFLFEYFSETQRNKGNFPGRFSGRQFSNSRSEMNVSTLELGDSALYLCASSRGQGDPYEQYFGPGTRLTVT.

The chain combines TRBV20-1 with TRBJ2-1; tentative D call: TRBD1 (7 bases). With 0 bases removed from V and 5 bases from J, the gap between germline ends came to 14 bases. This CDR3 contains 15 residues. Germline lookup yields CDR1 DFQATT and CDR2 SNEGSKA (reference sequence). CDR3 protein: CSARDGQGGDNEQFF. Written as DNA, the CDR3 is TGCAGTGCTAGAGATGGGCAGGGGGGAGACAATGAGCAGTTCTTC.

Only a few counts were recorded for this clonotype. This sequence joins TRBV7-9 and TRBJ2-1, with D uncertain. The V gene's germline CDR1 is SEHNR and CDR2 FQNEAQ (reference sequence). The CDR3 covers 11 residues. The V end lost 8 bases, the J end lost 6 bases, and 8 bases lay between the germline ends. The CDR3, as DNA: TGTGCCAGCGCTGGCTCCAATGAGCAGTTCTTC. It is translated as CASAGSNEQFF.

This chain's CDR3 is CATRPDGNTEAFF. CDR3 DNA: TGTGCCACCCGACCCGACGGGAACACTGAAGCTTTCTTT. The rearrangement joins TRBV10-3 to TRBJ1-1; no clear D. The germline V gene encodes CDR1 ENHRY and CDR2 SYGVKD. The CDR3 is 13 residues long. Trimming stripped 10 bases from V and 1 base from J, with 13 bases between.

The chain recombines TRBV5-1 with TRBJ2-1, with D perhaps TRBD1 (5 bases). This CDR3 has 15 residues. V shed 0 bases and J shed 6 bases, with 13 bases lying between them. CDR1 SGHRS and CDR2 YFSETQ come from the germline V gene. The CDR3 DNA sequence: TGCGCCAGCAGCTTGGTAGCTAGTGGGGCCAATGAGCAGTTCTTC. This codes for CASSLVASGANEQFF.